This T cell receptor (beta chain) came from a study of blood T cell repertoires in COVID-19. Study background: The United States, Italy and Spain were the sources of the acute and convalescent COVID-19 samples. Nucleic acid was either cDNA or gDNA, and it came from T cells, B-cell-depleted T cells, or PBMCs.

How the authors handled the data: Amplifying reference gene primers gave estimates of nucleated cell counts. Assay used: immunoSEQ multiplex PCR; TCRdb lists only in-frame clones, some missing. That table supplies the V and J calls and clone size; D and trimming were determined from the DNA. The sample includes about 74,000 clones, roughly 91% of them seen just once. Trimming took off 5 bases at V and 2 bases at J, with 13 bases between the two ends. Germline CDR1 is SGHAT and CDR2 is FQNNGV. There are 14 residues in the CDR3. This clone was picked up a small number of times. This TCR was recovered from an elderly woman with active or convalescent COVID-19. Sequenced input: peripheral blood. The rearrangement links TRBV11-2 to TRBJ2-7; D might be TRBD2 (5 bases). The CDR3 region is CASSTAGTAYEQYF. The DNA of the CDR3 is TGTGCCAGCAGCACTGCGGGCACGGCCTACGAGCAGTACTTC.